This T cell receptor beta chain originates from a study of blood T cell repertoires in COVID-19. The CDR3 totals 13 residues. Trimming left V 7 bases short and J 4 bases short, with 11 bases between. From germline, CDR1 is SNHLY and CDR2 FYNNEI. TCRdb's table, derived via immunoSEQ multiplex PCR, lists solely in-frame clones and lacks some. The sample shows 180,000 or so clones, more than 65% of them seen only once. The clonotype originates from a man aged 50-60 years who had recovered from COVID-19. The rearrangement uses TRBV2 and TRBJ1-5; tentatively, D is TRBD1 (5 bases). Sequenced sample: PBMCs or T cells enriched from blood (not recorded which). Here the CDR3 reads CASIRQPNQPQHF. CDR3 nucleotide sequence: TGTGCCAGCATCCGACAGCCAAATCAGCCCCAGCATTTT.